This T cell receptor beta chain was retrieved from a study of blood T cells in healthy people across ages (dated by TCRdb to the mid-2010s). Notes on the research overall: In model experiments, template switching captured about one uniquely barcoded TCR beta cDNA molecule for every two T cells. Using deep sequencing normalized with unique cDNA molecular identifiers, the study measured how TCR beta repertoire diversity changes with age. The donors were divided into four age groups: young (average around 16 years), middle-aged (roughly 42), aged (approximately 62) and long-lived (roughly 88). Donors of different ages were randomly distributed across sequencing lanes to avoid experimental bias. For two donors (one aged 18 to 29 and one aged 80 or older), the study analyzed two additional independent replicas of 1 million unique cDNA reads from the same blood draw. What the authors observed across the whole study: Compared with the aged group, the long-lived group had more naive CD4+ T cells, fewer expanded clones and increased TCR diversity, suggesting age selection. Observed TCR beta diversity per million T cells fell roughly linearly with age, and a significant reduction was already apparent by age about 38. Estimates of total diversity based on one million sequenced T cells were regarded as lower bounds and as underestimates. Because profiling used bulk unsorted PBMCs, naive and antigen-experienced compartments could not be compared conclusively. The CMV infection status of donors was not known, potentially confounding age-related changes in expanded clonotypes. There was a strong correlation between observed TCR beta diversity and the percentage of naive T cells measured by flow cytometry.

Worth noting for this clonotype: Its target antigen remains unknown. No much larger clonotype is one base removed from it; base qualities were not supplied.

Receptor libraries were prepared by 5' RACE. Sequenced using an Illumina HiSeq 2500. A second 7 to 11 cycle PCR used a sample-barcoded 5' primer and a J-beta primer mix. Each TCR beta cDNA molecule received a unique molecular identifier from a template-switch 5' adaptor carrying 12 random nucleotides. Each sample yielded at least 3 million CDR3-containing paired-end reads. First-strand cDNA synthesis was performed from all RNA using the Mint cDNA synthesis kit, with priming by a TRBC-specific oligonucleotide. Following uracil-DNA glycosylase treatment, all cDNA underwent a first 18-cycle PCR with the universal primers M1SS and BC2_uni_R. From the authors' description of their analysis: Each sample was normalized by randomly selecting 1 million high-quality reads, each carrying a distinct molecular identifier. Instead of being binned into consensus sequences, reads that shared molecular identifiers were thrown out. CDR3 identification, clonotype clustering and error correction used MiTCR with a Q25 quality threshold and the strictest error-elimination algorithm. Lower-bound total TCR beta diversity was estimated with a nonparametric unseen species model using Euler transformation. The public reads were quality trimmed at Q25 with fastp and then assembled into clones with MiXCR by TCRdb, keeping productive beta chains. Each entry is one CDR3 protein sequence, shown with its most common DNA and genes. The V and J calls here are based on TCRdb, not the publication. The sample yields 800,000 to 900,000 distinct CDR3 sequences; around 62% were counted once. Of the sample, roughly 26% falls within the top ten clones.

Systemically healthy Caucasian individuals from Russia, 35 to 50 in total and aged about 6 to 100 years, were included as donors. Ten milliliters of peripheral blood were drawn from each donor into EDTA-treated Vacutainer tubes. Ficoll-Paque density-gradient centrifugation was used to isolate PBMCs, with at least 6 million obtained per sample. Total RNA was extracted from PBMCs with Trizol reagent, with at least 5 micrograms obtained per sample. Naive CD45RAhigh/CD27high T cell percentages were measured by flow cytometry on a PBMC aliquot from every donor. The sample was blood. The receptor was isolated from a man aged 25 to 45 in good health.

The sequenced DNA is TGCAGTGCTGGGGACAGGCCGTCCTTCTACGAGCAGTACTTC. Its protein is CSAGDRPSFYEQYF. The chain is encoded by TRBV20-1 joined to TRBJ2-7; 8 bases in the junction line up with TRBD1. The germline V gene encodes CDR1 DFQATT and CDR2 SNEGSKA (reference sequence). From its cysteine to its phenylalanine, the CDR3 spans 14 amino acids. The DNA shown is the 42-base CDR3, in frame from base 1. Trimming removed 5 bases from V and 3 bases from J; the gene matches leave 9 bases unexplained.